The clone carrying this T cell receptor (beta chain) was found a few times. This record comes from a study of blood T cell repertoires in COVID-19. As handled by the study authors: Quantification of nucleated cells was approximated via reference gene primer amplification. Sequenced by immunoSEQ multiplex PCR; TCRdb stores in-frame clones only, minus some. V and J calls and clone size come straight from that table; D and trimming were deduced from the DNA. The profile shows around 150,000 clones, over 80% of them singletons. Per the germline V gene, CDR1 is SEHNR and CDR2 is FQNEAQ (reference sequence). The CDR3 totals 14 residues. With 5 bases clipped from V and 10 bases from J, the junction kept 7 bases outside the gene matches.

The sequenced sample consisted of PBMCs or T cells enriched from blood (not recorded which). This rearrangement joins TRBV7-9 to TRBJ1-6, with 8 bases lining up with TRBD1. The sequence came from an older woman who had recovered from COVID-19. The CDR3 nucleotides read TGTGCCAGCAGCCCTCAGGGGGCATCGTCACCCCTCCACTTT. It encodes CASSPQGASSPLHF.